The 26 T cell receptor beta chains presented below share a single source sample, sequenced in a study of T cells in Graves' hyperthyroidism and ophthalmopathy. Amplification of TCR beta CDR3 regions used RNA as the template. TCR CDR3 underwent first-round RT-PCR with the HTBI primer set. TCRdb reprocessed the multiplex PCR reads with MiXCR, giving one entry per CDR3 protein. The repertoire holds fewer than 500,000 distinct CDR3 sequences, with 14% to 15% as singletons. The sample taken for sequencing was blood. The receptors originated from a man younger than 30 with Graves' ophthalmopathy.

The chain has TRBV11-2 and TRBJ2-5; D gene uncertain. This CDR3 has 14 residues. Trimming left V 3 bases short and J 5 bases short, with 13 bases between. From germline, CDR1 is SGHAT and CDR2 FQNNGV. For the CDR3, the DNA is TGTGCCAGCAGCTTCGGAGTGTCGCGGGAGACCCAGTACTTC. Translation gives CASSFGVSRETQYF.

This clonotype was observed at least ten times. The V and J genes are TRBV10-2 and TRBJ2-1; 16 bases match TRBD2. Germline loops: CDR1 WSHSY, CDR2 SAAADI. The length of the CDR3 is 19 residues. Unmatched junction bases numbered 9, after V lost 5 bases and J lost 2 bases. DNA of the CDR3: TGCGCCAGCAGTAAAGGGGGACTAGCGGGAGGGCAGGCCTACAATGAGCAGTTCTTC. Protein sequence: CASSKGGLAGGQAYNEQFF.

The chain carries TRBV19 and TRBJ2-7; 10 bases agree with TRBD2. V was clipped by 6 bases and J by 0 bases; unmatched bases: 5. Germline V gene sequence: CDR1 LNHDA, CDR2 SQIVND (reference sequence). This CDR3 has 15 amino acids. This CDR3 reads CASSTAGGISYEQYF. In nucleotides, the CDR3 is TGTGCCAGTAGCACAGCGGGGGGGATCTCCTACGAGCAGTACTTC.

This clonotype appeared many times. The CDR3 spells CASSWGSSTNQPQHF. In nucleotides, the CDR3 is TGTGCCAGCAGCTGGGGGAGTTCAACCAATCAGCCCCAGCATTTT. V gene TRBV3-1 combines with J gene TRBJ1-5, with TRBD1 as a possible D gene (5 bases). V lost 5 bases to trimming and J lost 3 bases, with 14 bases between them. CDR1 and CDR2 (germline): LGHDT, YNNKEL (reference sequence). CDR3 length: 15 residues.

This clonotype was seen a few times. The chain combines TRBV4-1 with TRBJ2-5, with 9 nucleotides matching TRBD1. The junction had 9 bases not matched to a gene; V was cut back by 2 bases and J by 5 bases. Germline loops: CDR1 MGHRA, CDR2 YSYEKL. The CDR3 covers 16 residues. The CDR3 spells CASSQRTTGGRETQYF. For the CDR3, the DNA is TGCGCCAGCAGCCAAAGGACGACAGGGGGTAGGGAGACCCAGTACTTC.

This clonotype was detected many times. The chain carries TRBV7-8 and TRBJ2-2; TRBD1 is a possible D gene (6 bases). The V end was cut by 6 bases, the J end by 7 bases, with 15 bases between. In germline, CDR1 is SGHVS, CDR2 FQNEAQ. CDR3 length: 14 amino acids. CDR3 DNA sequence: TGTGCCAGCAGTTTTTATACAGGGAACGGGGAGCTGTTTTTT. Protein product: CASSFYTGNGELFF.

This clonotype occurred a few times. The chain carries TRBV6-5 and TRBJ2-2, with D possibly TRBD1 on 5 matching bases. Germline assignment: CDR1 MNHEY and CDR2 SVGAGI. V was pared by 0 bases and J by 2 bases, with 10 bases between. The CDR3 totals 16 residues. In DNA form, the CDR3 reads TGTGCCAGCAGTTACTCGAGGACACTTAACACCGGGGAGCTGTTTTTT. The encoded protein is CASSYSRTLNTGELFF.

The sample holds many counts of this clonotype. The CDR3 DNA reads TGTGCCAGCAGCTTAGATGGGGGGGCCTACAATGAGCAGTTCTTC. Translating gives CASSLDGGAYNEQFF. The chain joins TRBV11-2 to TRBJ2-1, with TRBD2 identical over 7 bases. This CDR3 has 15 residues. Germline loops: CDR1 SGHAT, CDR2 FQNNGV. Trimming at V came to 0 bases and at J to 2 bases, leaving 1 base not matched to a gene.

This clonotype was counted at least ten times. CDR3 region: CSVKTGTYGYTF. The CDR3 nucleotides are TGCAGCGTCAAGACCGGGACCTATGGCTACACCTTC. The V and J genes are TRBV29-1 and TRBJ1-2; a weak D match, TRBD1 (5 bases). V shed 6 bases and J shed 4 bases, with 12 bases lying between them. Germline lookup yields CDR1 SQVTM and CDR2 ANQGSEA. This CDR3 has 12 residues.

At least ten counts were recorded for this clonotype. This sequence joins TRBV2 and TRBJ2-7; either TRBD1 or TRBD2 may supply D (5 bases each). The CDR3 has 15 residues. The germline V gene encodes CDR1 SNHLY and CDR2 FYNNEI. V was cut by 4 bases and J by 3 bases, with 16 bases left in between. The CDR3 bases are TGTGCCAGCAGTGCCCGGGACGGAGGCGGCTACGAGCAGTACTTC. Its translation: CASSARDGGGYEQYF.

This clonotype came up a few times. J is TRBJ1-2 and V is TRBV19; TRBD1 might be the D (6 bases). CDR3 size: 14 residues. Between the trimmed V and J ends, which lost 5 bases and 4 bases, there was a span of 14 bases. Germline V gene data show CDR1 as LNHDA and CDR2 as SQIVND (reference sequence). CDR3 coding DNA: TGTGCCAGTAGTCCGACAGGTACCATCTATGGCTACACCTTC. It translates to CASSPTGTIYGYTF.

Ten or more counts support this clonotype. J is TRBJ1-4 and V is TRBV10-2, with D hard to call. Deletions cut 2 bases from V and 5 bases from J, with 21 bases between. CDR1 WSHSY and CDR2 SAAADI come from the germline V gene. This CDR3 is 18 amino acids long. CDR3: CASSEPHRTPRVNEKLFF. In nucleotides, the CDR3 is TGCGCCAGCAGTGAGCCTCATCGGACCCCCCGGGTGAATGAAAAACTGTTTTTT.

The rearrangement joins TRBV4-1 to TRBJ1-5, with 8 bases fitting TRBD1. This CDR3 region has 14 residues. CDR1 MGHRA and CDR2 YSYEKL come from the germline V gene. V trimming: 1 base; J trimming: 7 bases; junction bases outside the gene matches: 3. The CDR3 nucleotides are TGCGCCAGCAGCCAAGTACAGGGGGAACAGCCCCAGCATTTT. Translating it yields CASSQVQGEQPQHF.

This chain links TRBV2 with TRBJ1-5; D perhaps matches TRBD1 (5 bases). The V end lost 2 bases, the J end lost 2 bases, and 7 bases lay between the germline ends. The CDR3 totals 14 residues. The germline V gene encodes CDR1 SNHLY and CDR2 FYNNEI. CDR3 amino acids: CASSERGRNQPQHF. CDR3 DNA sequence: TGTGCCAGCAGTGAACGGGGACGCAATCAGCCCCAGCATTTT.

This clonotype was seen at least ten times. The CDR3 bases are TGTGCCAGCCAAGCTGGGACAGGGGGCATTGAGACCCAGTACTTC. Translating it yields CASQAGTGGIETQYF. The V call is TRBV24-1, the J call TRBJ2-5, with 12 nucleotides matching TRBD1. The J segment lost 5 bases and the V segment lost 11 bases, leaving 11 bases of the junction unmatched. The CDR3 extends over 15 amino acids. The germline gives CDR1 KGHDR, CDR2 SFDVKD.

This clonotype was detected a few times. The V gene is TRBV20-1, the J gene TRBJ1-2, with TRBD1 identical over 7 bases. CDR1 DFQATT and CDR2 SNEGSKA come from the germline V gene (reference sequence). The CDR3 spans 17 residues. V was clipped by 3 bases and J by 0 bases; unmatched bases: 13. CDR3 in DNA: TGCAGTGCTAGTGCCAGAAAAGGGACAGATACTAACTATGGCTACACCTTC. Translated, it gives CSASARKGTDTNYGYTF.

This clonotype was seen ten or more times. This chain links TRBV11-2 with TRBJ1-3, with 7 bases identical to TRBD1. V trimming: 4 bases; J trimming: 4 bases; junction bases outside the gene matches: 7. The CDR3 runs 15 residues. Germline loops: CDR1 SGHAT, CDR2 FQNNGV. The DNA of the CDR3 is TGTGCCAGCAGCTATACAGGGGCTTTAGGAAACACCATATATTTT. Its translation is CASSYTGALGNTIYF.

This clonotype appeared many times. This chain links TRBV7-2 with TRBJ2-5; D is unclear. This CDR3 is 13 amino acids long. The germline V and J ends were trimmed by 1 base and 4 bases, with 7 bases remaining between them. Germline V gene data show CDR1 as SGHTA and CDR2 as FQGNSA. The chain's CDR3 is CASSLVTSETQYF. The CDR3 coding sequence is TGTGCCAGCAGCTTAGTAACGTCAGAGACCCAGTACTTC.

On this clonotype: This sequence may be a read error, since a much larger clone differs from it by one base. CDR3 coding DNA: TGTGCCAGCAGTTACGGAGGGGGCGGGCACGAGCAGTACTTC. This encodes CASSYGGGGHEQYF. The J gene is TRBJ2-7, the V gene TRBV6-5; D is possibly TRBD1 (7 bases). CDR1 and CDR2 from the germline V gene are MNHEY and SVGAGI. The CDR3 length is 14 residues. Trimming left V 2 bases short and J 5 bases short, with 13 bases between.

In this sample, this clonotype turned up many times. The CDR3 region has the DNA TGTGCCAGCAGCCGGTCAGGGGGAGCAGATACGCAGTATTTT. Its protein product is CASSRSGGADTQYF. V usage is TRBV6-1 and J usage is TRBJ2-3; 7 bases agree with TRBD1. Germline CDR1 MNHNS, CDR2 SASEGT. The CDR3 totals 14 residues. The V and J ends lost 6 bases and 4 bases, in that order; junction bases with no gene match: 7.

The chain uses TRBV10-3 and TRBJ2-1; TRBD2 matches at 11 bases. The trim removed 10 bases at V and 3 bases at J, leaving 11 bases unmatched. This CDR3 comprises 16 residues. Per the germline V gene, CDR1 is ENHRY and CDR2 is SYGVKD. CDR3 nucleotide sequence: TGTGCCACCAGAACTAGCGGGGGAGAGAACTACAATGAGCAGTTCTTC. It specifies CATRTSGGENYNEQFF.

This clonotype was counted many times. The rearrangement links TRBV2 to TRBJ2-1, with D possibly being TRBD1 (5 bases). V was clipped by 1 base and J by 15 bases, with 16 bases between them. This CDR3 region has 13 residues. CDR1 is SNHLY and CDR2 is FYNNEI in the germline V gene. Written as DNA, the CDR3 is TGTGCCAGCAGTGAAGATGGTACTCGTCAGGGGTTCTTC. Amino acid sequence: CASSEDGTRQGFF. The variable domain in full, with the rest retrieved from reference TRBV2 and TRBJ2-1, is EPEVTQTPSHQVTQMGQEVILRCVPISNHLYFYWYRQILGQKVEFLVSFYNNEISEKSEIFDDQFSVERPDGSNFTLKIRSTKLEDSAMYFCASSEDGTRQGFFGPGTRLTVL.

The gene calls are TRBV11-1 and TRBJ2-5; perhaps TRBD2 as D (7 bases). The CDR3 has 14 residues. The germline V gene has CDR1 SGHAT and CDR2 FQDESV (reference sequence). Trimming took 6 bases from V and 5 from J, leaving 16 bases between them. CDR3 nucleotides: TGTGCCAGCAGTCAGACGGGGGGCATGGAGACCCAGTACTTC. Protein sequence: CASSQTGGMETQYF.

The chain links TRBV9 to TRBJ2-7; D may be TRBD1 or TRBD2 (5 bases each). V lost 4 bases and J 6 bases, leaving 20 bases between the germline ends. Germline V gene data show CDR1 as SGDLS and CDR2 as YYNGEE. The CDR3 is made up of 15 amino acids. The CDR3 loop is CASSLGRNPLTEQYF. CDR3 coding DNA: TGTGCCAGCAGCTTGGGACGGAACCCGTTGACCGAGCAGTACTTC.

The CDR3 DNA sequence: TGCAGCGTGGGGGGACTAGCGATCAAGTCCTACAATGAGCAGTTCTTC. It yields the protein CSVGGLAIKSYNEQFF. This chain joins TRBV29-1 and TRBJ2-1, with 10 bases that match TRBD2. The CDR3 extends over 16 amino acids. The V gene's germline CDR1 is SQVTM and CDR2 ANQGSEA. V dropped 6 bases and J dropped 1; count of bases not matched to a gene: 9.

This clonotype was recorded many times. The chain carries TRBV4-1 and TRBJ2-5; 9 nucleotides line up with TRBD1. The CDR3 covers 15 residues. J gave up 3 bases and V 4 bases, and 6 bases lay outside the gene matches. In germline, CDR1 is MGHRA, CDR2 YSYEKL. The CDR3 DNA sequence: TGCGCCAGCAGCCGCTGGGACAGGGAGAAAGAGACCCAGTACTTC. It translates to CASSRWDREKETQYF.